These T cell receptor beta chains were read from a single sample in a study of HIV-infected patients and healthy controls. One entry per CDR3 protein, called by TCRdb with MiXCR from the 5' RACE reads. The sample shows some 9,600 distinct CDR3 sequences, less than 9.5% of them seen only once. This material consisted of blood, taken before antiretroviral therapy. The receptor set was obtained from an adult with HIV infection. Both conserved end residues are part of each CDR3. D genes are given only for firm matches. Clone size is shown for a subset of rows, as once, few, many or a class of expanded clone.

TRBJ1-1 medium-sized TRBV27 . TGTGCCAGCAGTTCGGGCCCGCGGGCTGAAGCTTTCTTT CASSSGPRAEAFF
TRBJ2-3 many TRBV28 . TGTGCCAGCAGTTTGTCGCCGGCGAAGGCAGATACGCAGTATTTT CASSLSPAKADTQYF
TRBJ2-7 . TRBV12-3/TRBV12-4 TRBD1 TGTGCCAGCAGTGTGACAGGGTTTTCCTACGAGCAGTACTTC CASSVTGFSYEQYF
TRBJ2-7 many TRBV6-6 . TGTGCCAGCAGTACTCTTGCGGACGAGCAGTACTTC CASSTLADEQYF
TRBJ2-1 . TRBV2 TRBD1 TGTGCCAGCCTGACAGGGTACAATGAGCAGTTCTTC CASLTGYNEQFF
TRBJ2-3 few TRBV9 TRBD1 TGTGCCAGCAGCGCATATCTCACAGGGGTGGATACGCAGTATTTT CASSAYLTGVDTQYF
TRBJ2-4 many TRBV6-2/TRBV6-3 TRBD2 TGTGCCAGCAGTTTTCGGTCAGCGGGGGGGCGTAGGGCCAAAAACATTCAGTACTTC CASSFRSAGGRRAKNIQYF
TRBJ1-3 many TRBV4-3 . TGCGCCAGCAGCCAGGGGGCTTCAGGAAACACCATATATTTT CASSQGASGNTIYF
TRBJ1-1 many TRBV28 . TGTGCCAGCTCTCAATTCACTGAAGCTTTCTTT CASSQFTEAFF
TRBJ1-5 . TRBV2 . TGTGCCAGCAGTGTAGGTGGGGGCCTCAATCAGCCCCAGCATTTT CASSVGGGLNQPQHF
TRBJ2-2 . TRBV18 . TGTGCCAGCTCGCCATCCGGGGAGCTGTTTTTT CASSPSGELFF
TRBJ2-2 many TRBV2 TRBD1 TGTGCCACCGTACCCGGGACAGCTTTCACCGGGGAGCTGTTTTTT CATVPGTAFTGELFF
TRBJ1-3 many TRBV11-2 . TGTGCCAGCAGCCCGAAGGGATATGGAAACACCATATATTTT CASSPKGYGNTIYF
TRBJ1-2 . TRBV6-5 TRBD1 TGTGCCAGCAGTTACACCGGGACAGGGCCCTATGGCTACACCTTC CASSYTGTGPYGYTF
TRBJ1-5 many TRBV12-5 . TGTGCTAGTGGTTTAGGGACTGGGTTTCTAAATCAGCCCCAGCATTTT CASGLGTGFLNQPQHF
TRBJ1-2 many TRBV18 . TGTGCCAGCTCACCGGCGACAGAGTTCTATGGCTACACCTTC CASSPATEFYGYTF
TRBJ2-1 many TRBV12-3/TRBV12-4 TRBD1 TGTGCCAGCAGTCCGCCCGGGACAGCAAACAATGAGCAGTTCTTC CASSPPGTANNEQFF
TRBJ2-5 many TRBV13 TRBD2 TGTGCCAGCAGAGAAGGGACTAGCGGGGGGCGTAGCCAAGAGACCCAGTACTTC CASREGTSGGRSQETQYF
TRBJ2-7 many TRBV15 TRBD1 TGTGCCACCAGCAGAGGGACAGGGGGGCCCGGGGAGCAGTACTTC CATSRGTGGPGEQYF
TRBJ2-5 many TRBV19 TRBD1 TGTGCCAGTAGTACGGGACAGGGGGCTCAAGAGACCCAGTACTTC CASSTGQGAQETQYF
TRBJ2-3 many TRBV7-2 . TGTGCCAGCAGCTTAGGCTCTTACACAGATACGCAGTATTTT CASSLGSYTDTQYF
TRBJ1-1 many TRBV5-1 TRBD1 TGCGCCAGCAGCTTGGAGGGGGGACAGACTGAAGCTTTCTTT CASSLEGGQTEAFF
TRBJ2-7 many TRBV4-3 . TGCGCCAGCAGCCAAGGGCCAGGCGAGCAGTACTTC CASSQGPGEQYF
TRBJ2-7 many TRBV5-1 . TGCGCCAGCAGCCCGGGACCGATTTCCTACGAGCAGTACTTC CASSPGPISYEQYF
TRBJ2-2 many TRBV7-2 TRBD2 TGTGCCAGCAGCGGGGGGGGGATCACCGGGGAGCTGTTTTTT CASSGGGITGELFF
TRBJ1-5 many TRBV6-2/TRBV6-3 . TGTGCCAGCAGTCTACAGGGCCCCGGGGGTCAGCCCCAGCATTTT CASSLQGPGGQPQHF
TRBJ1-5 medium-sized TRBV6-1 . TGTGCCAGCCAGTCCGGGCGACAGAGATATAGCAATCAGCCCCAGCATTTT CASQSGRQRYSNQPQHF
TRBJ1-2 many TRBV12-3/TRBV12-4 . TGTGCCAGCAGCTTGGGATTTGGCTACACCTTC CASSLGFGYTF
TRBJ1-4 . TRBV6-5 . TGTGCCAGCAGTTACAGTCAGGGGAATGAAAAACTGTTTTTT CASSYSQGNEKLFF
TRBJ1-3 many TRBV6-2/TRBV6-3 . TGTGCCAGCAGTTACCCGCCGGCGCTTACCGCCTTCTCTGGAAACACCATATATTTT CASSYPPALTAFSGNTIYF
TRBJ2-3 few TRBV13 . TGTGCCAGCAGCTTAGGTCGCTACACAGATACGCAGTATTTT CASSLGRYTDTQYF
TRBJ1-1 many TRBV6-1 . TGTGCCAGCGGGAGGGGGTTTGAAACTGAAGCTTTCTTT CASGRGFETEAFF
TRBJ1-2 . TRBV5-1 TRBD1 TGCGCCAGCAGCTTGTCCGGACAGGGGGAGAGCTACACCTTC CASSLSGQGESYTF
TRBJ1-2 . TRBV4-3 TRBD1 TGCGCCAGCAGCCAAGATCGGAGGGGGACAGGGTGGGAAGGCTACACCTTC CASSQDRRGTGWEGYTF
TRBJ1-1 . TRBV7-9 . TGTGCCAGCAGCCCCGAGGGGGTAACGAACACTGAAGCTTTCTTT CASSPEGVTNTEAFF
TRBJ1-5 many TRBV19 TRBD1 TGTGCCAGTACCATACAGGGGGCCGGACAGCCCCAGCATTTT CASTIQGAGQPQHF
TRBJ2-2 many TRBV10-3 TRBD1 TGTGCCATCAGCGAGCCGGGACAGGGGGACCATTACACCGGGGAGCTGTTTTTT CAISEPGQGDHYTGELFF